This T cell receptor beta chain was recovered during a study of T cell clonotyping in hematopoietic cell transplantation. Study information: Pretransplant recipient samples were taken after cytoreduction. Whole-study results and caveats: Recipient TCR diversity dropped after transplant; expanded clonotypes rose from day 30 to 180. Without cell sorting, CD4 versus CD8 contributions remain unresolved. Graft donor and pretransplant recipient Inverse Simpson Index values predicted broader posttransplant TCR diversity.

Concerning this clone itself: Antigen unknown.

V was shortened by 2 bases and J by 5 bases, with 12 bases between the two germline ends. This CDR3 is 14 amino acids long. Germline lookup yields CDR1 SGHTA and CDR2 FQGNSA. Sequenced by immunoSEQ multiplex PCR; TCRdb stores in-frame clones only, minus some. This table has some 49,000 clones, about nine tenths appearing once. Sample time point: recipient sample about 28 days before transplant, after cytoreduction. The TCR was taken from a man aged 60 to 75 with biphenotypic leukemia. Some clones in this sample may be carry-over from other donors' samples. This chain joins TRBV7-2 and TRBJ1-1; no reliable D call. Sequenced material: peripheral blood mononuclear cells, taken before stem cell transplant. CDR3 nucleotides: TGTGCCAGCAGCTTATATGGAGGAGGGACTGAAGCTTTCTTT. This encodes CASSLYGGGTEAFF.